This TCR beta chain was observed in a study of Graves' ophthalmopathy and Graves' hyperthyroidism. RNA transcripts were the source from which TCR beta CDR3 regions were amplified. The first-round RT-PCR employed HTBI primers together with the Qiagen OneStep RT-PCR kit. A multiplex PCR was then performed as the second round. TCRdb processed the multiplex PCR reads anew with MiXCR; each CDR3 protein has one entry. Here the sample spans 300,000 to 350,000 distinct CDR3 sequences, 15% to 20% being singletons. This CDR3 region has 11 residues. CDR1 is SGHAT, CDR2 FQNNGV, per germline. Trimming removed 2 bases at V and 12 bases at J, with 10 bases between. This clonotype was seen repeatedly, ten times or more.

The sequence came from an adult man with Graves' ophthalmopathy. Sequencing input: peripheral blood. V usage is TRBV11-2 and J usage is TRBJ1-1; D is unresolved. Here the CDR3 DNA reads TGTGCCAGCAGCTTATTTACCGAATCTTTCTTT. Translation: CASSLFTESFF.